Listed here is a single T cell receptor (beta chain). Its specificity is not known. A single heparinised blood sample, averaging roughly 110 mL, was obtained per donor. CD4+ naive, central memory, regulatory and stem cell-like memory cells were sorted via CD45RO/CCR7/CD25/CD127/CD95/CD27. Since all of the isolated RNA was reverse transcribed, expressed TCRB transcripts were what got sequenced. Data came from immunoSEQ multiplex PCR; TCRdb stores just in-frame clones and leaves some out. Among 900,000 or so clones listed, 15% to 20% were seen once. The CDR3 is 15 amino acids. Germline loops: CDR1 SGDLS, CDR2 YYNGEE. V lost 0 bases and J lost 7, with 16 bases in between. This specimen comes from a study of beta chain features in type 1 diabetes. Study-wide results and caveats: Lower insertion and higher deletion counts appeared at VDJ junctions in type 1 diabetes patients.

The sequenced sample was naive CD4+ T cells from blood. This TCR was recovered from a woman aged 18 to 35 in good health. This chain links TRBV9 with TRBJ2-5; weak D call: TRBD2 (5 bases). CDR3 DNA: TGTGCCAGCAGCGTAGATTGGTGGCCCCGGGGGACCCAGTACTTC. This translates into CASSVDWWPRGTQYF.